The next 30 T cell receptor beta chains were all read from a single sample in a study of blood T cells in healthy people across ages. Using a J-beta primer mix together with a sample-barcoded 5' primer, a second PCR was run for about 6 to 12 cycles. Each CDR3 protein gets one entry after TCRdb re-called the 5' RACE reads with MiXCR. The sample lists about 800,000 distinct CDR3 sequences, 58% seen once, with roughly 22% in the top ten. Material for sequencing was blood. Every receptor here comes from a man aged 25 to 40 in good health.

This clonotype was recorded a few times. The CDR3 DNA is TGTGCCACCAGTGATTGGGACAGACGAGAGCCCCAGCATTTT. Translation: CATSDWDRREPQHF. The rearrangement uses TRBV24-1 and TRBJ1-5; 7 bases line up with TRBD1. The CDR3 is 14 amino acids. The V gene's germline CDR1 is KGHDR and CDR2 SFDVKD. With 2 bases clipped from V and 8 bases from J, the junction kept 5 bases outside the gene matches.

The CDR3 nucleotides are TGTGCCAGCAGCGGAGGAACAGGTCGCGAGGCCCAGTACTTC. Protein: CASSGGTGREAQYF. The chain recombines TRBV7-2 with TRBJ2-5; either TRBD1 or TRBD2 may supply D (5 bases each). The CDR3 spans 14 residues. The germline V gene has CDR1 SGHTA and CDR2 FQGNSA. V was trimmed by 5 bases and J by 9 bases, leaving 19 bases between them. The complete variable domain, with remaining parts taken from reference TRBV7-2 and TRBJ2-5, reads GAGVSQSPSNKVTEKGKDVELRCDPISGHTALYWYRQSLGQGLEFLIYFQGNSAPDKSGLPSDRFSAERTGGSVSTLTIQRTQQEDSAVYLCASSGGTGREAQYFGPGTRLLVL.

V is TRBV2 and J is TRBJ1-6; 8 nucleotides match TRBD1. CDR1 and CDR2 from the germline V gene are SNHLY and FYNNEI. The junction had 9 bases not matched to a gene; V was cut back by 7 bases and J by 10 bases. This CDR3 contains 14 residues. The CDR3 reads CASIGGQGVSPLHF. The CDR3 DNA reads as TGTGCCAGCATCGGAGGACAGGGAGTGTCACCCCTCCACTTT.

This clonotype was observed once. A much larger clone lies one base from this, so it may be a read error. The genes are TRBV4-2 and TRBJ2-5; D uncertain. The assigned J gene may be wrong: the sequence end matches TRBJ2-1 better. This CDR3 has 13 residues. CDR1 LGHNA and CDR2 YNFKEQ come from the germline V gene. DNA for the CDR3: TGTGCCAGCAGCCAAGCGGCCGAAGAGACCCAGTTCTTC. Protein sequence: CASSQAAEETQFF.

J is TRBJ2-7 and V is TRBV6-2 or TRBV6-3, with 10 bases fitting TRBD2. Germline V CDR1 and CDR2: MNHEY, SVGEGT. V shed 6 bases and J 0 bases; nucleotides not matched to a gene: 5. The CDR3 consists of 15 residues. CDR3 in amino acids: CASRRSGGNSYEQYF. CDR3 coding DNA: TGTGCCAGCAGACGTAGCGGGGGGAACTCCTACGAGCAGTACTTC.

This sequence joins TRBV20-1 and TRBJ2-1; no reliable D call. CDR3 length: 14 amino acids. Between the trimmed V and J ends, which lost 3 bases and 0 bases, there was a span of 9 bases. In germline, CDR1 is DFQATT, CDR2 SNEGSKA (reference sequence). The CDR3 is CSARSESSYNEQFF. As DNA, the CDR3 is TGCAGTGCTAGGAGCGAGAGCTCCTACAATGAGCAGTTCTTC.

This sequence joins TRBV6-2 or TRBV6-3 and TRBJ2-6; D not certain. The CDR3 has 15 amino acids. With 7 bases removed from V and 0 bases from J, the gap between germline ends came to 10 bases. CDR1 and CDR2 (germline): MNHEY, SVGEGT. The CDR3 coding sequence is TGTGCCAGCAAGAGTCACAGCTCTGGGGCCAACGTCCTGACTTTC. This sequence encodes CASKSHSSGANVLTF.

This clonotype showed up just a few times. The chain combines TRBV28 with TRBJ2-7; D call uncertain. CDR1 and CDR2 from the germline V gene are MDHEN and SYDVKM. The CDR3 is 13 amino acids. The ends were cut back, 7 bases at V and 6 bases at J, with 16 bases in the middle. The chain's CDR3 is CASTPRNQGEQYF. The CDR3 DNA reads as TGTGCCAGCACCCCCAGGAATCAAGGCGAGCAGTACTTC. Complete variable domain (other parts from reference TRBV28 and TRBJ2-7): DVKVTQSSRYLVKRTGEKVFLECVQDMDHENMFWYRQDPGLGLRLIYFSYDVKMKEKGDIPEGYSVSREKKERFSLILESASTNQTSMYLCASTPRNQGEQYFGPGTRLTVT.

The V gene is TRBV4-2, the J gene TRBJ1-5; D unclear. The ends were cut back, 0 bases at V and 7 bases at J, with 7 bases in the middle. The germline gives CDR1 LGHNA, CDR2 YNFKEQ. This CDR3 comprises 13 residues. The CDR3 spells CASSQEIEQPQHF. The CDR3 DNA sequence: TGTGCCAGCAGCCAAGAGATAGAGCAGCCCCAGCATTTT.

This chain joins TRBV27 and TRBJ1-5; D gene uncertain. The V and J ends lost 6 bases and 0 bases respectively, with 12 bases between them. This CDR3 contains 15 residues. Germline assignment: CDR1 MNHEY and CDR2 SMNVEV (reference sequence). In DNA, the CDR3 is TGTGCCAGCAGCCCCCGGACGTCTAGCAATCAGCCCCAGCATTTT. Translation gives CASSPRTSSNQPQHF.

This clonotype was detected only a few times. The V and J genes are TRBV6-6 and TRBJ1-1; 10 bases agree with TRBD1. From germline, CDR1 is MNHNY and CDR2 SVGAGI (reference sequence). The CDR3 contains 14 residues. Unmatched junction bases numbered 7, after V lost 7 bases and J lost 5 bases. The CDR3 DNA is TGTGCCAGCATCCTCCGGGACAGGGGTACTGAAGCTTTCTTT. Amino acid sequence: CASILRDRGTEAFF.

The rearrangement links TRBV20-1 to TRBJ2-5, with 11 bases that match TRBD2. Gene TRBJ2-7 matches the end of the DNA better, so the J call may be wrong. Germline loops: CDR1 DFQATT, CDR2 SNEGSKA (reference sequence). The CDR3 is 12 residues long. The CDR3 DNA reads TGCAGTGCTACTAGCGGGGGGTACGAGCAGTACTTC. Amino acid sequence: CSATSGGYEQYF.

The chain employs TRBV12-3 or TRBV12-4 and TRBJ2-1; D is uncertain. The CDR3 length is 13 residues. The ends were cut back, 5 bases at V and 9 bases at J, with 14 bases in the middle. For the CDR3, the DNA is TGTGCCAGCAGTGTATCTTCTTCGTTTGAGCAGTTCTTC. It is translated as CASSVSSSFEQFF.

V is TRBV6-1 and J is TRBJ2-2, with D perhaps given as TRBD1 or TRBD2 (5 bases each). The CDR3 is 15 residues long. CDR1 is MNHNS and CDR2 is SASEGT in the germline V gene. The ends were cut back, 3 bases at V and 4 bases at J, with 12 bases in the middle. DNA for the CDR3: TGTGCCAGCAGTGAGACGGGACGTTTCACCGGGGAGCTGTTTTTT. Its protein is CASSETGRFTGELFF.

The DNA of the CDR3 is TGTGCCAGCAGCTCTGGACAGGGGGGTGGTCAGCCCCAGCATTTT. Translation: CASSSGQGGGQPQHF. The genes are TRBV7-9 and TRBJ1-5, with 10 bases lining up with TRBD1. The germline V gene encodes CDR1 SEHNR and CDR2 FQNEAQ (reference sequence). Trimming cost V 4 bases and J 6 bases; bases outside gene matches: 6. This CDR3 spans 15 amino acids.

The rearrangement links TRBV7-9 to TRBJ2-5, with 7 bases aligning to TRBD2. The DNA end favors TRBJ2-7, so the J call may be wrong. The germline V gene encodes CDR1 SEHNR and CDR2 FQNEAQ (reference sequence). The CDR3 totals 15 residues. The CDR3 loop reads CASSRGLTGNYEQYF. The CDR3 coding sequence is TGTGCCAGCAGCCGGGGACTAACCGGGAACTACGAGCAGTACTTC.

The V and J genes are TRBV12-3 or TRBV12-4 and TRBJ2-1; D is perhaps TRBD1 or TRBD2 (5 bases each). The CDR3 sequence is 11 residues long. V was shortened by 7 bases and J by 12 bases, with 13 bases between the two germline ends. CDR3 residues: CASMGRGAQFF. CDR3 nucleotides: TGTGCCAGCATGGGGAGAGGGGCGCAGTTCTTC.

CDR3 DNA: TGCAGTGCTAGCTCGCGGACTGGCCAGTTCTTC. This sequence encodes CSASSRTGQFF. The J gene is TRBJ2-1, the V gene TRBV20-1; a possible D gene is TRBD2 (5 bases). The V end lost 3 bases, the J end lost 13 bases, and 13 bases lay between the germline ends. Germline assignment: CDR1 DFQATT and CDR2 SNEGSKA (reference sequence). The CDR3 runs 11 residues.

This clonotype has only a few counts. The V and J genes are TRBV15 and TRBJ2-7; TRBD1 aligns across 8 bases. Germline loops: CDR1 LNHNV, CDR2 YYDKDF (reference sequence). J lost 3 bases, V lost 1 base, and 11 bases had no gene match. This CDR3 has 17 residues. Written as DNA, the CDR3 is TGTGCCACCAGCAGAGCCAAAGTTGTACAGGGGGTCTACGAGCAGTACTTC. This gives the protein CATSRAKVVQGVYEQYF. The whole variable domain, remainder taken from reference TRBV15 and TRBJ2-7, is DAMVIQNPRYQVTQFGKPVTLSCSQTLNHNVMYWYQQKSSQAPKLLFHYYDKDFNNEADTPDNFQSRRPNTSFCFLDIRSPGLGDTAMYLCATSRAKVVQGVYEQYFGPGTRLTVT.

This clonotype was picked up one time. The chain has TRBV7-9 and TRBJ2-7; possibly TRBD2 for D (5 bases). V was cut by 0 bases and J by 0 bases, with 12 bases left in between. The CDR3 extends over 16 amino acids. Looked up from germline, CDR1 is SEHNR and CDR2 is FQNEAQ (reference sequence). The CDR3, as DNA: TGTGCCAGCAGCTTAGCGACGGGGATGGGCTCCTACGAGCAGTACTTC. Amino acids: CASSLATGMGSYEQYF.

The rearrangement links TRBV7-9 to TRBJ1-5; D is perhaps TRBD1 (5 bases). The germline V gene has CDR1 SEHNR and CDR2 FQNEAQ (reference sequence). V dropped 3 bases and J dropped 3 bases, with 15 bases sitting between them. The CDR3 spans 16 residues. The CDR3 loop reads CASSLARAGLNQPQHF. The DNA of the CDR3 is TGTGCCAGCAGCTTGGCGCGGGCAGGGCTCAATCAGCCCCAGCATTTT. Together with reference TRBV7-9 and TRBJ1-5, the CDR3 gives the full variable domain: DTGVSQNPRHKITKRGQNVTFRCDPISEHNRLYWYRQTLGQGPEFLTYFQNEAQLEKSRLLSDRFSAERPKGSFSTLEIQRTEQGDSAMYLCASSLARAGLNQPQHFGDGTRLSIL.

The CDR3 coding sequence is TGTGCCAGCACCAAGTCTAGCGGGTCGCACCAAGAGACCCAGTACTTC. Translating it yields CASTKSSGSHQETQYF. The chain couples TRBV9 to TRBJ2-5, with TRBD2 matching over 8 bases. The V and J ends lost 6 bases and 0 bases, in that order; junction bases with no gene match: 10. This CDR3 has 16 amino acids. Looked up from germline, CDR1 is SGDLS and CDR2 is YYNGEE.

This chain uses TRBV29-1 with TRBJ2-3, with D possibly TRBD2 on 5 matching bases. The germline CDR1 and CDR2 sequences are SQVTM and ANQGSEA. CDR3 length: 14 residues. The germline V and J ends were trimmed by 2 bases and 7 bases, with 16 bases remaining between them. CDR3 coding DNA: TGCAGCGTTGAAACAGCCCTGCCGGGATATACGCAGTATTTT. It translates to CSVETALPGYTQYF.

The chain uses TRBV6-1 and TRBJ2-4; D is unclear. Judging by the DNA end, TRBJ2-7 fits better; the J call may be wrong. Looked up from germline, CDR1 is MNHNS and CDR2 is SASEGT. The CDR3 runs 13 residues. The CDR3 coding sequence is TGTGCCAGCAGTGAAGTGCGGTGGTACGAGCAGTACTTC. It encodes CASSEVRWYEQYF.

This clonotype has a single count. The chain employs TRBV9 and TRBJ2-1, with D possibly matching TRBD1 (6 bases). CDR1 and CDR2 (germline): SGDLS, YYNGEE. The CDR3 is 15 residues long. Trimming removed 6 bases from V and 4 bases from J, with 17 bases in between. The DNA for the CDR3 is TGTGCCAGCAAAAAAACCGGGCAGGGGTACAATGAGCAGTTCTTC. Its protein is CASKKTGQGYNEQFF.

This chain links TRBV14 with TRBJ2-5, with D unresolved. The CDR3 runs to 13 residues. Per the germline V gene, CDR1 is SGHDN and CDR2 is FVKESK. Between the trimmed V and J ends, which lost 1 base and 5 bases, there was a span of 8 bases. In nucleotides, the CDR3 is TGTGCCAGCAGCCAAGCGTACTGGGAGACCCAGTACTTC. It specifies CASSQAYWETQYF. Complete variable domain (other parts from reference TRBV14 and TRBJ2-5): EAGVTQFPSHSVIEKGQTVTLRCDPISGHDNLYWYRRVMGKEIKFLLHFVKESKQDESGMPNNRFLAERTGGTYSTLKVQPAELEDSGVYFCASSQAYWETQYFGPGTRLLVL.

In DNA form, the CDR3 reads TGCAGCGTTGAAAAACTAGCGCCCAATGAGCAGTTCTTC. Amino acid sequence: CSVEKLAPNEQFF. The chain uses TRBV29-1 and TRBJ2-1, with TRBD2 matching 7 bases. Germline values: CDR1 SQVTM, CDR2 ANQGSEA. With 2 bases clipped from V and 6 bases from J, the junction kept 4 bases outside the gene matches. CDR3 length: 13 residues.

This clonotype occurred a few times. This rearrangement joins TRBV7-2 to TRBJ1-2, with D possibly being TRBD1 (6 bases). This CDR3 comprises 14 residues. V was trimmed by 3 bases and J by 4 bases, leaving 12 bases between them. In germline, CDR1 is SGHTA, CDR2 FQGNSA. CDR3 bases: TGTGCCAGCAGCTTGCACAGGGACGCCTATGGCTACACCTTC. This encodes CASSLHRDAYGYTF.

This clonotype appeared a single time. The chain carries TRBV20-1 and TRBJ2-1; 13 bases map to TRBD2. The V gene's germline CDR1 is DFQATT and CDR2 SNEGSKA (reference sequence). J was trimmed by 3 bases and V by 6 bases; bases with no gene match: 14. This CDR3 has 18 residues. The CDR3: CSATVRTSGRNGYNEQFF. As DNA, the CDR3 is TGCAGTGCCACGGTCAGGACTAGCGGGAGAAACGGCTACAATGAGCAGTTCTTC.

The CDR3 DNA reads as TGTGCCAGCAGTTCCTTGGACAGTGTTGGTGAAAAACTGTTTTTT. Its protein is CASSSLDSVGEKLFF. The rearrangement uses TRBV6-5 and TRBJ1-4, with D possibly TRBD1 on 6 matching bases. There are 15 residues in the CDR3. Germline values: CDR1 MNHEY, CDR2 SVGAGI. Trimming cost V 4 bases and J 7 bases, with 16 bases left between them.